Each of the 8 T cell receptor beta chains below was sequenced from the same sample in a study of blood T cell repertoires in COVID-19. Sequenced by immunoSEQ multiplex PCR; TCRdb stores in-frame clones only, minus some. This table holds 85,000 to 130,000 clones, around 90% found once. Material for sequencing was peripheral blood. All receptors come from a woman aged 55-69 years with acute or convalescent COVID-19.

The chain recombines TRBV5-4 with TRBJ2-5, with D unclear. The germline V gene has CDR1 SGHNT and CDR2 YYREEE (reference sequence). The germline V and J ends were trimmed by 4 bases and 11 bases, with 15 bases remaining between them. This CDR3 has 12 amino acids. The DNA for the CDR3 is TGTGCCAGCAGCCCCGATAGACAAACTCAGTACTTC. It specifies CASSPDRQTQYF.

This clone was counted only a few times. This chain uses TRBV29-1 with TRBJ2-7; a weak D match, TRBD1 (6 bases). The CDR3 has 13 amino acids. In germline, CDR1 is SQVTM, CDR2 ANQGSEA. The ends were cut back, 7 bases at V and 0 bases at J, with 13 bases in the middle. CDR3 sequence reads: CSEGQSISYEQYV. In nucleotides, the CDR3 is TGCAGCGAAGGACAGAGTATCTCCTACGAGCAGTACGTC.

The table lists this clone with a count of one. The genes are TRBV7-9 and TRBJ1-2; D gene uncertain. The germline gives CDR1 SEHNR, CDR2 FQNEAQ (reference sequence). CDR3 size: 13 residues. V was shortened by 6 bases and J by 3 bases, with 11 bases between the two germline ends. CDR3 residues: CASSPGVYYGYTF. The DNA of the CDR3 is TGTGCCAGCAGTCCAGGTGTATACTATGGCTACACCTTC.

Comment on this clone: An end of the junction differs from the germline gene, which may be a read error. V gene TRBV12-3 or TRBV12-4 combines with J gene TRBJ2-7; TRBD1 matches at 8 bases. The CDR3 has 11 residues. The CDR3 coding sequence is TGTGCCAGCAGTAACCGACAGGGGAAGGAATTC. It encodes CASSNRQGKEF.

This clone occurred once. The chain couples TRBV12-3 or TRBV12-4 to TRBJ1-5; a weak D match, TRBD1 (5 bases). The V and J ends lost 1 base and 9 bases respectively, with 10 bases between them. The CDR3 totals 13 residues. CDR3 DNA: TGTGCCAGCAGTTTAGGCGGGGGAGGGCCCCAGCATTTT. Amino acid sequence: CASSLGGGGPQHF.

The chain links TRBV28 to TRBJ1-5, with 9 positions matching TRBD1. CDR1 MDHEN and CDR2 SYDVKM come from the germline V gene. The junction had 5 bases not matched to a gene; V was cut back by 3 bases and J by 2 bases. The CDR3 runs to 16 residues. CDR3 sequence reads: CASSLNRDRGNQPQHF. The CDR3 nucleotides are TGTGCCAGCAGTTTGAACCGGGACAGGGGCAATCAGCCCCAGCATTTT. The variable domain in full, completed from reference TRBV28 and TRBJ1-5, reads DVKVTQSSRYLVKRTGEKVFLECVQDMDHENMFWYRQDPGLGLRLIYFSYDVKMKEKGDIPEGYSVSREKKERFSLILESASTNQTSMYLCASSLNRDRGNQPQHFGDGTRLSIL.

The V and J genes are TRBV3-1 (or the pseudogene TRBV3-2) and TRBJ2-3, with a weak D call TRBD2 (6 bases). The V end was cut by 4 bases, the J end by 0 bases, with 8 bases between. Germline V gene sequence: CDR1 LGHDT, CDR2 YNNKEL (reference sequence). This CDR3 has 14 residues. CDR3 nucleotides: TGTGCCAGCAGCCCTACTAGCAGCACAGATACGCAGTATTTT. Its translation is CASSPTSSTDTQYF.

The chain couples TRBV19 to TRBJ1-3; tentative D call: TRBD1 (5 bases). The V end was cut by 2 bases, the J end by 0 bases, with 17 bases between. CDR3 length equals 18 residues. Looked up from germline, CDR1 is LNHDA and CDR2 is SQIVND (reference sequence). CDR3 in DNA: TGTGCCAGTAGTATAACCCTTGGGCAGGGCCACTCTGGAAACACCATATATTTT. Its protein is CASSITLGQGHSGNTIYF.